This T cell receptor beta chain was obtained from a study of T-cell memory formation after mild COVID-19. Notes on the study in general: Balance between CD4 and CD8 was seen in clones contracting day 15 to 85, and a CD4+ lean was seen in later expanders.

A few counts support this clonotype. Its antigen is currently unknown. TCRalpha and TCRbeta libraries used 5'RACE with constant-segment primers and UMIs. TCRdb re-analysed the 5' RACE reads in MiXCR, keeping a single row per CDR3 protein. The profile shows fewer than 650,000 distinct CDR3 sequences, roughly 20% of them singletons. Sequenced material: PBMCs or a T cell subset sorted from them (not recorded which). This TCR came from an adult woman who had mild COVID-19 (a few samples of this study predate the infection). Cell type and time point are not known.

The CDR3 sequence is CATSRPRGVPGQKGGELFF. The CDR3 DNA sequence: TGTGCCACCAGCAGGCCACGGGGGGTCCCAGGTCAAAAGGGCGGGGAGCTGTTTTTT. V usage is TRBV15 and J usage is TRBJ2-2; 7 bases agree with TRBD2. The ends lost 3 bases at V and 7 bases at J; junction bases unmatched: 20. The CDR3 is made up of 19 amino acids. In germline, CDR1 is LNHNV, CDR2 YYDKDF (reference sequence).